The T cell receptor beta chain under discussion was sequenced for a study of cytomegalovirus exposure and HLA in healthy donors. This CDR3 is built from 19 residues. Germline lookup yields CDR1 SGHTA and CDR2 FQGTGA. V shed 5 bases and J 1 base; nucleotides not matched to a gene: 12. Researchers ran the PCR with 60 Vbeta and 13 Jbeta primers. As originally analysed: The count from a later analysis was 70 million to 85 million unique TCR beta chains, some 12 million of them shared. Libraries were prepared by immunoSEQ multiplex PCR; TCRdb keeps only in-frame clonotypes and omits some of them. The D gene and trimming were derived from the DNA, and the V and J assignments and clone size from that table. The sample records 100,000 to 150,000 clones, over 70% being singletons.

This receptor was obtained from a woman aged 50 to 65 in good health and CMV-seronegative. The V gene is TRBV7-3, the J gene TRBJ2-3, with 13 bases fitting TRBD2. The sequenced sample consisted of PBMCs. CDR3 sequence: CASSGGLAGVFSGTDTQYF. In nucleotides, the CDR3 is TGTGCCAGCAGCGGTGGACTAGCGGGAGTTTTTTCGGGCACAGATACGCAGTATTTT. The variable domain in full, with the rest retrieved from reference TRBV7-3 and TRBJ2-3, is GAGVSQTPSNKVTEKGKYVELRCDPISGHTALYWYRQSLGQGPEFLIYFQGTGAADDSGLPNDRFFAVRPEGSVSTLKIQRTERGDSAVYLCASSGGLAGVFSGTDTQYFGPGTRLTVL.